This T cell receptor beta chain was sequenced in a study of neurological immune-mediated disorders. TCRdb itself ran the 5' RACE reads through MiXCR, one entry per CDR3 protein. The table has about 95,000 distinct CDR3 sequences, about 3.8% seen once. V was trimmed by 3 bases and J by 0 bases, leaving 6 bases between them. The CDR3 spans 13 residues. Germline lookup yields CDR1 LGHDT and CDR2 YNNKEL (reference sequence). This TCR was recovered from a woman younger than 30 with multiple sclerosis. This rearrangement joins TRBV3-1 to TRBJ2-7; no definite D call. The sample was PBMCs. The CDR3 bases are TGTGCCAGCAGCCAGACGAGCTCCTACGAGCAGTACTTC. Protein: CASSQTSSYEQYF.